Below, 28 T cell receptor beta chains from the same sample are listed, as sequenced in a study of T cell changes during pregnancy in multiple sclerosis. Repertoires were generated with immunoSEQ multiplex PCR, while TCRdb's copy carries only in-frame clones and drops some. The sample holds around 69,000 clones; approximately 92% are singletons and the top ten take roughly 2%. The source was peripheral blood, collected in the third trimester of pregnancy. Every receptor here comes from a female donor in good health, enrolled as a control in a pregnancy study.

This clone was recorded only once. The rearrangement uses TRBV5-1 and TRBJ2-2, with TRBD1 matching 8 bases. The CDR3 has 16 amino acids. The V gene's germline CDR1 is SGHRS and CDR2 YFSETQ. The V and J ends lost 6 bases and 2 bases, in that order; junction bases with no gene match: 9. CDR3 in amino acids: CASNLDGQGNTGELFF. CDR3 bases: TGCGCCAGCAACCTAGACGGACAGGGTAACACCGGGGAGCTGTTTTTT.

This clone was picked up one time. The rearrangement links TRBV20-1 to TRBJ1-4; D is undetermined. The germline V gene has CDR1 DFQATT and CDR2 SNEGSKA (reference sequence). Trimming left V 3 bases short and J 7 bases short, with 6 bases between. The CDR3 sequence is 11 residues long. CDR3 residues: CSASDIEKLFF. The CDR3 DNA reads TGCAGTGCTAGTGACATTGAAAAACTGTTTTTT.

This chain connects TRBV5-6 to TRBJ1-5; D remains unclear. The CDR3 sequence is 14 residues long. Trimming removed 2 bases at V and 0 bases at J, with 6 bases between. Germline V gives CDR1 SGHDT, CDR2 YYEEEE. In nucleotides, the CDR3 is TGTGCCAGCAGCTTCGCAGATAGCAATCAGCCCCAGCATTTT. It translates to CASSFADSNQPQHF.

CDR3 nucleotides: TGTGCCAGCAGCTTAGGCCCGGGACAGATTACAGATACGCAGTATTTT. This gives the protein CASSLGPGQITDTQYF. The chain combines TRBV7-9 with TRBJ2-3, with 7 bases aligning to TRBD1. Looked up from germline, CDR1 is SEHNR and CDR2 is FQNEAQ (reference sequence). The ends lost 1 base at V and 3 bases at J; junction bases unmatched: 7. The CDR3 is 16 residues long.

The V call is TRBV19, the J call TRBJ1-5, with TRBD1 identical over 8 bases. The CDR3 runs to 16 residues. The germline V gene has CDR1 LNHDA and CDR2 SQIVND (reference sequence). V shed 6 bases, J shed 6 bases, and the junction held 13 bases outside the gene matches. The CDR3 protein is CASSRTGIRRGQPQHF. In DNA, the CDR3 is TGTGCCAGTAGCCGGACAGGGATTCGAAGGGGTCAGCCCCAGCATTTT.

The rearrangement links TRBV7-2 to TRBJ2-2; unclear D gene. The CDR3 contains 11 residues. Germline CDR1 reads SGHTA; CDR2 reads FQGNSA. The germline V and J ends were trimmed by 2 bases and 10 bases, with 5 bases remaining between them. Here the CDR3 reads CASSLWAELFF. The CDR3 DNA sequence: TGTGCCAGCAGCTTATGGGCGGAGCTGTTTTTT.

The V call is TRBV27, the J call TRBJ1-1; the D is unclear. The V gene's germline CDR1 is MNHEY and CDR2 SMNVEV (reference sequence). V gave up 4 bases and J gave up 5 bases, with 11 bases separating them. The CDR3 runs to 13 residues. CDR3 amino acids: CASSSPRLTEAFF. DNA of the CDR3: TGTGCCAGCAGTTCCCCTAGACTGACTGAAGCTTTCTTT.

The V call is TRBV28, the J call TRBJ2-7; the match to TRBD1 covers 9 bases. The V gene end was trimmed by 6 bases and the J gene end by 6 bases; junction bases not matched to a gene: 9. Per germline, CDR1 MDHEN and CDR2 SYDVKM. This CDR3 is 14 amino acids long. The CDR3 loop reads CASRRGTGKGEQYF. The CDR3 DNA follows: TGTGCCAGCAGACGCGGGACAGGGAAGGGCGAGCAGTACTTC.

The chain links TRBV7-2 to TRBJ2-1, with a tentative D call TRBD1 (5 bases). Germline-derived CDR1 and CDR2 are SGHTA and FQGNSA. The CDR3 has 18 residues. Trimming stripped 0 bases from V and 6 bases from J, with 21 bases between. The CDR3 nucleotides are TGTGCCAGCAGCTTAGCCGGACAATCCCGGGCAGACGTCAATGAGCAGTTCTTC. Residues: CASSLAGQSRADVNEQFF.

The chain employs TRBV18 and TRBJ2-1; TRBD2 might be the D (6 bases). Trimming pared 3 bases from V and 7 bases from J, leaving 19 bases between. Germline values: CDR1 KGHSH, CDR2 LQKENI. The CDR3 runs 16 residues. As DNA, the CDR3 is TGTGCCAGCTCACCCCCCCGGGACTGGGTTACTAATGAGCAGTTCTTC. Translation gives CASSPPRDWVTNEQFF.

As concerns this clone: The sample holds other DNA sequences that translate to the same CDR3. The rearrangement uses TRBV18 and TRBJ1-1, with D unclear. CDR1 is KGHSH and CDR2 is LQKENI in the germline V gene. V shed 0 bases and J shed 2 bases, with 4 bases lying between them. The length of the CDR3 is 13 residues. CDR3 in amino acids: CASSPPSNTEAFF. CDR3 coding DNA: TGTGCCAGCTCACCACCGTCTAACACTGAAGCTTTCTTT.

V usage is TRBV7-6 and J usage is TRBJ2-5; 12 bases map to TRBD2. This CDR3 region has 16 residues. V lost 5 bases and J lost 5; bases outside the gene matches: 9. Germline V gene lookup returns CDR1 SGHVS and CDR2 FNYEAQ. This chain's CDR3 is CASSPGTSGPRETQYF. The CDR3 DNA sequence: TGTGCCAGCAGCCCCGGGACTAGCGGGCCTAGGGAGACCCAGTACTTC. Complete variable domain (other parts from reference TRBV7-6 and TRBJ2-5): GAGVSQSPRYKVTKRGQDVALRCDPISGHVSLYWYRQALGQGPEFLTYFNYEAQQDKSGLPNDRFSAERPEGSISTLTIQRTEQRDSAMYRCASSPGTSGPRETQYFGPGTRLLVL.

The CDR3 region has the DNA TGTGCCAGCAGCTCAGGGGTCGGGGAGCTGTTTTTT. It codes for CASSSGVGELFF. The gene calls are TRBV7-9 and TRBJ2-2; the D gene is possibly TRBD1 (6 bases). The CDR3 extends over 12 amino acids. Trimming cost V 4 bases and J 7 bases, with 7 bases left between them. Germline lookup yields CDR1 SEHNR and CDR2 FQNEAQ (reference sequence).

V and J are TRBV9 and TRBJ2-2; TRBD1 is a possible D gene (5 bases). With 0 bases removed from V and 3 bases from J, the gap between germline ends came to 15 bases. Germline loops: CDR1 SGDLS, CDR2 YYNGEE. The CDR3 extends over 17 amino acids. The CDR3 sequence: CASSVEGRVTHTGELFF. The CDR3 DNA reads TGTGCCAGCAGCGTAGAAGGCAGGGTGACGCACACCGGGGAGCTGTTTTTT.

DNA for the CDR3: TGTGCCATCAGTGACGGGGAGGCCAGAGGCAATGAGCAGTTCTTC. Its protein is CAISDGEARGNEQFF. The chain carries TRBV10-3 and TRBJ2-1; a weak D match, TRBD2 (6 bases). Germline CDR1 reads ENHRY; CDR2 reads SYGVKD. Deletions cut 3 bases from V and 6 bases from J, with 15 bases between. CDR3 length: 15 residues.

This clone occurred once. The chain carries TRBV7-9 and TRBJ1-6, with 10 bases aligning to TRBD1. Germline assignment: CDR1 SEHNR and CDR2 FQNEAQ (reference sequence). The CDR3 is made up of 16 amino acids. V lost 4 bases to trimming and J lost 5 bases; unmatched junction nucleotides: 5. CDR3 loop: CASSSPGQGNNSPLHF. The CDR3, as DNA: TGTGCCAGCAGCTCTCCGGGACAGGGGAATAATTCACCCCTCCACTTT.

This chain links TRBV5-6 with TRBJ2-1; 8 bases align to TRBD1. The CDR3 has 14 amino acids. The V gene end was trimmed by 0 bases and the J gene end by 10 bases; junction bases not matched to a gene: 6. Germline loops: CDR1 SGHDT, CDR2 YYEEEE. For the CDR3, the DNA is TGTGCCAGCAGCTTGGTGCCGGACAGGGCGGAGCAGTTCTTC. As protein: CASSLVPDRAEQFF. The entire variable domain, with the rest obtained from reference TRBV5-6 and TRBJ2-1, is as follows: DAGVTQSPTHLIKTRGQQVTLRCSPKSGHDTVSWYQQALGQGPQFIFQYYEEEERQRGNFPDRFSGHQFPNYSSELNVNALLLGDSALYLCASSLVPDRAEQFFGPGTRLTVL.

This clone was picked up one time. The V call is TRBV19, the J call TRBJ1-5, with D possibly TRBD1 on 6 matching bases. Per the germline V gene, CDR1 is LNHDA and CDR2 is SQIVND (reference sequence). With 7 bases removed from V and 6 bases from J, the gap between germline ends came to 16 bases. The CDR3 extends over 14 amino acids. CDR3 loop: CASIAGRGPQPQHF. The CDR3 coding sequence is TGTGCCAGTATAGCGGGCAGGGGCCCTCAGCCCCAGCATTTT.

The chain has TRBV7-9 and TRBJ2-1; D is possibly TRBD2 (5 bases). Germline V gene data show CDR1 as SEHNR and CDR2 as FQNEAQ (reference sequence). Trimming removed 3 bases from V and 0 bases from J, with 9 bases in between. CDR3 length equals 15 residues. For the CDR3, the DNA is TGTGCCAGCAGCTTCGGGGAGACCTCCTACAATGAGCAGTTCTTC. This gives the protein CASSFGETSYNEQFF.

The chain couples TRBV25-1 to TRBJ1-3, with D hard to call. Germline-derived CDR1 and CDR2 are MGHDK and SYGVNS. The germline V and J ends were trimmed by 8 bases and 2 bases, with 19 bases remaining between them. CDR3 length equals 16 residues. DNA for the CDR3: TGTGCCAGCGAGAGGAGTTCCTATGTTCCTGGAAACACCATATATTTT. It yields the protein CASERSSYVPGNTIYF.

The rearrangement uses TRBV27 and TRBJ2-5; a possible D gene is TRBD1 (6 bases). Per the germline V gene, CDR1 is MNHEY and CDR2 is SMNVEV (reference sequence). Trimming stripped 2 bases from V and 5 bases from J, with 15 bases between. The CDR3 sequence is 15 residues long. CDR3 sequence reads: CASSLRVGQGETQYF. The CDR3 bases are TGTGCCAGCAGTTTAAGAGTGGGGCAGGGGGAGACCCAGTACTTC.

The chain uses TRBV5-6 and TRBJ2-2, with D maybe TRBD2 (6 bases). V was shortened by 4 bases and J by 6 bases, with 13 bases between the two germline ends. CDR3 length: 14 amino acids. CDR1 is SGHDT, CDR2 YYEEEE, per germline. DNA for the CDR3: TGTGCCAGCAGCCCTGGGACTCCCCCCGGGGAGCTGTTTTTT. It yields the protein CASSPGTPPGELFF.

The chain carries TRBV7-3 and TRBJ2-1; 11 bases line up with TRBD2. CDR3 length: 16 amino acids. V lost 2 bases to trimming and J lost 6 bases; unmatched junction nucleotides: 6. Germline-derived CDR1 and CDR2 are SGHTA and FQGTGA. This CDR3 reads CASSLLAGGQFNEQFF. In nucleotides, the CDR3 is TGTGCCAGCAGCTTATTAGCGGGGGGGCAATTCAATGAGCAGTTCTTC.

The genes are TRBV28 and TRBJ1-5; maybe TRBD1 (6 bases). This CDR3 contains 14 residues. Germline CDR1 and CDR2: MDHEN and SYDVKM. Trimming cost V 6 bases and J 6 bases, with 15 bases left between them. CDR3 in DNA: TGTGCCAGCAGGAGAACAGGGTATCCTCAGCCCCAGCATTTT. Its protein is CASRRTGYPQPQHF.

In this sample, this clone turned up once. The genes are TRBV5-1 and TRBJ1-1, with D possibly being TRBD1 (5 bases). CDR3 length equals 15 residues. Germline lookup yields CDR1 SGHRS and CDR2 YFSETQ. Deletions cut 1 base from V and 4 bases from J, with 14 bases between. CDR3 loop: CASSLTTVSGTEAFF. As DNA, the CDR3 is TGCGCCAGCAGCTTGACGACAGTATCGGGCACTGAAGCTTTCTTT. Variable domain in full (rest from reference TRBV5-1 and TRBJ1-1): KAGVTQTPRYLIKTRGQQVTLSCSPISGHRSVSWYQQTPGQGLQFLFEYFSETQRNKGNFPGRFSGRQFSNSRSEMNVSTLELGDSALYLCASSLTTVSGTEAFFGQGTRLTVV.

The CDR3 DNA sequence: TGTGCCAGCAGCTTAATGGGCGGGGAGACCCAGTACTTC. As protein: CASSLMGGETQYF. The chain has TRBV7-3 and TRBJ2-5, with a tentative D call TRBD2 (5 bases). This CDR3 has 13 amino acids. V lost 1 base and J 5 bases, leaving 8 bases between the germline ends. CDR1 and CDR2 from the germline V gene are SGHTA and FQGTGA.

This clone was seen a few times. The chain combines TRBV5-6 with TRBJ1-1; weak D call: TRBD1 (6 bases). V was clipped by 4 bases and J by 4 bases, with 11 bases between them. In germline, CDR1 is SGHDT, CDR2 YYEEEE. The CDR3 contains 13 residues. The CDR3 loop is CASSPGGGTEAFF. CDR3 DNA: TGTGCCAGCAGCCCGGGAGGGGGCACTGAAGCTTTCTTT.

The chain uses TRBV30 and TRBJ2-1; 16 bases are shared with TRBD2. CDR3 length: 17 amino acids. Trimming at V came to 3 bases and at J to 4 bases, leaving 6 bases not matched to a gene. Germline lookup yields CDR1 GTSNPN and CDR2 SVGIG (reference sequence). The CDR3 here is CAWRGTSGGAGYNEQFF. The CDR3 DNA reads TGTGCCTGGAGAGGGACTAGCGGGGGGGCCGGGTACAATGAGCAGTTCTTC.